The 24 T cell receptor beta chains below were found in one sample sequenced in a study of blood T cell repertoires in COVID-19. Profiling relied on immunoSEQ multiplex PCR, and the TCRdb table lists in-frame clones only, not all of them. This table has about 210,000 clones, just under 85% appearing once. The specimen was peripheral blood. The receptors originated from a woman aged 50 to 60 with active or convalescent COVID-19.

The V gene is TRBV28, the J gene TRBJ2-4; possible D gene TRBD2, 6 bases. Trimming stripped 6 bases from V and 1 base from J, with 7 bases between. The CDR3 is made up of 13 amino acids. Germline V CDR1 and CDR2: MDHEN, SYDVKM. The DNA for the CDR3 is TGTGCCAGCAGCCGGGGGGCCAAAAACATTCAGTACTTC. It specifies CASSRGAKNIQYF.

This clone was seen more than once but under ten times. The chain employs TRBV7-2 and TRBJ2-1; 7 bases line up with TRBD2. Germline CDR1 and CDR2: SGHTA and FQGNSA. V was pared by 5 bases and J by 2 bases, with 9 bases of the junction left unmatched. The CDR3 totals 16 residues. The CDR3 sequence is CASSRASGTTYNEQFF. The CDR3, as DNA: TGTGCCAGCAGCCGGGCCAGCGGGACGACCTACAATGAGCAGTTCTTC.

This chain connects TRBV6-5 to TRBJ1-1; 7 bases are a match to TRBD1. The CDR3 sequence is 11 residues long. Per germline, CDR1 MNHEY and CDR2 SVGAGI. V was pared by 6 bases and J by 9 bases, with 4 bases of the junction left unmatched. CDR3 residues: CASSLDRKAFF. DNA for the CDR3: TGTGCCAGCAGCCTGGACAGGAAAGCTTTCTTT.

V gene TRBV6-2 or TRBV6-3 combines with J gene TRBJ2-3, with 9 positions matching TRBD2. J lost 6 bases, V lost 3 bases, and 7 bases had no gene match. The germline V gene has CDR1 MNHEY and CDR2 SVGEGT. This CDR3 is 15 amino acids long. CDR3 sequence (DNA): TGTGCCAGCAGTTATAGACTAGCGGCCGCGGATACGCAGTATTTT. This sequence encodes CASSYRLAAADTQYF.

The chain links TRBV28 to TRBJ2-7; possibly TRBD1 for D (6 bases). Trimming pared 5 bases from V and 4 bases from J, leaving 18 bases between. This CDR3 has 15 residues. Germline CDR1 reads MDHEN; CDR2 reads SYDVKM. The CDR3 reads CASSPDLGQRYEQYV. The CDR3 nucleotides are TGTGCCAGCAGTCCAGATCTAGGACAGAGGTACGAGCAGTACGTC.

This chain joins TRBV5-4 and TRBJ2-7, with a weak D call TRBD1 (5 bases). This CDR3 spans 13 amino acids. The V gene lost 5 bases and the J gene lost 0 bases, with 9 bases spanning the gap. Germline assignment: CDR1 SGHNT and CDR2 YYREEE (reference sequence). The CDR3 reads CASRDKSSYEQYF. DNA for the CDR3: TGTGCCAGCAGGGACAAGAGCTCCTACGAGCAGTACTTC.

V usage is TRBV25-1 and J usage is TRBJ2-6; no firm D call. The CDR3 is made up of 12 amino acids. Trimming stripped 7 bases from V and 2 bases from J, with 3 bases between. CDR1 is MGHDK and CDR2 is SYGVNS in the germline V gene. CDR3: CASTTGANVLTF. In DNA, the CDR3 is TGTGCCAGCACCACTGGGGCCAACGTCCTGACTTTC. The full variable domain, in which reference TRBV25-1 and TRBJ2-6 provide the parts outside the CDR3, is EADIYQTPRYLVIGTGKKITLECSQTMGHDKMYWYQQDPGMELHLIHYSYGVNSTEKGDLSSESTVSRIRTEHFPLTLESARPSHTSQYLCASTTGANVLTFGAGSRLTVL.

This sequence joins TRBV5-1 and TRBJ2-3, with 7 bases aligning to TRBD2. The CDR3 covers 15 residues. V lost 7 bases, J lost 4 bases, and 12 bases stayed unmatched. CDR1 and CDR2 (germline): SGHRS, YFSETQ. CDR3 amino acids: CASGLQGGLADTQYF. CDR3 sequence (DNA): TGCGCCAGCGGCCTTCAGGGAGGGTTGGCAGATACGCAGTATTTT.

The chain is built from TRBV7-9 and TRBJ2-7, with 9 bases aligning to TRBD1. The CDR3 length is 19 residues. Germline loops: CDR1 SEHNR, CDR2 FQNEAQ (reference sequence). Losses at the gene ends were 5 bases for V and 2 bases for J; bases not matched to a gene: 19. The CDR3 DNA follows: TGTGCCAGCAGCCCCCCCGCCCCCCTACAGGGACAGGGACCCTACGAGCAGTACTTC. As protein: CASSPPAPLQGQGPYEQYF.

This chain joins TRBV6-5 and TRBJ1-2, with a possible D match to TRBD1 (6 bases). V was shortened by 2 bases and J by 1 base, with 8 bases between the two germline ends. The CDR3 runs 14 residues. Germline V lookup: CDR1 MNHEY, CDR2 SVGAGI. The DNA of the CDR3 is TGTGCCAGCAGTTACCGACAGGTTAACTATGGCTACACCTTC. It translates to CASSYRQVNYGYTF.

The chain carries TRBV7-6 and TRBJ1-4, with D unclear. The germline V gene encodes CDR1 SGHVS and CDR2 FNYEAQ. This CDR3 spans 12 amino acids. Trimming left V 3 bases short and J 8 bases short, with 7 bases between. CDR3 nucleotide sequence: TGTGCCAGCAGCTTTTTGCGAGAAAAACTGTTTTTT. Translated, it gives CASSFLREKLFF.

The table lists this clone with a few counts. The chain is built from TRBV24-1 and TRBJ1-2; D unclear. Germline loops: CDR1 KGHDR, CDR2 SFDVKD. V gave up 3 bases and J gave up 8 bases, with 15 bases separating them. The CDR3 sequence is 14 residues long. This CDR3 is CATSDPALAGGYTF. The CDR3 DNA reads as TGTGCCACCAGTGATCCGGCGCTGGCGGGAGGCTACACCTTC.

V usage is TRBV5-1 and J usage is TRBJ2-7; 9 bases match TRBD2. Germline CDR1 SGHRS, CDR2 YFSETQ. The CDR3 spans 12 residues. The V segment lost 4 bases and the J segment 13 bases; nucleotides outside the gene matches: 9. CDR3 sequence reads: CASSRVGLAPYF. CDR3 DNA: TGCGCCAGCAGCCGTGTAGGACTAGCGCCCTACTTC.

The gene calls are TRBV4-2 and TRBJ2-3; TRBD2 is a possible D gene (6 bases). Trimming cost V 0 bases and J 1 base, with 11 bases left between them. The CDR3 runs to 16 residues. Germline CDR1 and CDR2: LGHNA and YNFKEQ. The CDR3 nucleotides are TGTGCCAGCAGCCAAGATCTAGCGTCCCGCACAGATACGCAGTATTTT. This encodes CASSQDLASRTDTQYF.

A single count supports this clone. The chain recombines TRBV19 with TRBJ2-3, with TRBD2 matching 13 bases. Germline V gene lookup returns CDR1 LNHDA and CDR2 SQIVND (reference sequence). CDR3 length equals 18 residues. V lost 3 bases, J lost 2 bases, and 8 bases stayed unmatched. The CDR3 is CASSIPPGLAGATDTQYF. The CDR3 DNA reads TGTGCCAGTAGTATCCCTCCAGGACTAGCGGGGGCCACAGATACGCAGTATTTT.

The chain carries TRBV5-1 and TRBJ1-1; D might be TRBD1 (5 bases). Per germline, CDR1 SGHRS and CDR2 YFSETQ. Deletions cut 4 bases from V and 6 bases from J, with 16 bases between. The CDR3 runs 14 residues. Written as DNA, the CDR3 is TGCGCCAGCAGCCACAACCTGGCGGGGGCTGAAGCTTTCTTT. Amino acids: CASSHNLAGAEAFF.

A word on this clone: The sample has other DNA sequences that encode this CDR3 too. The V and J genes are TRBV7-9 and TRBJ1-1; D ambiguous. The V gene lost 1 base and the J gene lost 0 bases, with 6 bases spanning the gap. CDR3 length: 14 amino acids. Germline-derived CDR1 and CDR2 are SEHNR and FQNEAQ (reference sequence). The CDR3 reads CASSLGQMNTEAFF. The CDR3 DNA reads TGTGCCAGCAGCTTAGGCCAGATGAACACTGAAGCTTTCTTT.

The rearrangement links TRBV27 to TRBJ2-3; 11 bases fit TRBD2. V shed 6 bases and J 7 bases; nucleotides not matched to a gene: 15. Germline values: CDR1 MNHEY, CDR2 SMNVEV (reference sequence). This CDR3 is built from 17 residues. Here the CDR3 DNA reads TGTGCCAGCAGCCTCGGGACTAGCGGCCGTCGCGGAAATACGCAGTATTTT. Protein product: CASSLGTSGRRGNTQYF.

The chain carries TRBV12-1 and TRBJ2-7; whether TRBD1, the table's D call, matches the DNA was not checked. TRBV12-1 corresponds to a pseudogene. The CDR3 consists of 16 residues. The DNA for the CDR3 is TGTGCCAGCAGCTTCGCCGGGACAGTGAACTCCTACGAGCAGTACGTC. Protein product: CASSFAGTVNSYEQYV.

CDR3 sequence (DNA): TGTGCTAGTGGCCGGGGAGGGACTAGCGGGAGTCAAGAGACCCAGTACTTC. Protein sequence: CASGRGGTSGSQETQYF. The chain carries TRBV12-5 and TRBJ2-5; TRBD2 matches 14 bases. Germline trimming cut 6 bases from V and 2 bases from J; bases unmatched to any gene: 8. Germline V lookup: CDR1 LGHNT, CDR2 FRNRAP. This CDR3 has 17 residues.

V and J are TRBV5-1 and TRBJ2-1, with 9 positions matching TRBD1. Germline CDR1 reads SGHRS; CDR2 reads YFSETQ. The CDR3 has 15 residues. The V gene end was trimmed by 0 bases and the J gene end by 7 bases; junction bases not matched to a gene: 5. CDR3 sequence: CASSLGDRDRNEQFF. The CDR3 DNA reads TGCGCCAGCAGCTTGGGGGACAGGGATCGGAATGAGCAGTTCTTC.

This chain uses TRBV5-1 with TRBJ2-3, with TRBD1 as a possible D gene (6 bases). V dropped 0 bases and J dropped 2 bases, with 13 bases sitting between them. CDR3 length equals 16 residues. CDR1 is SGHRS, CDR2 YFSETQ, per germline. CDR3 sequence (DNA): TGCGCCAGCAGCTTGGGCTTGCAGGGGCCCACAGATACGCAGTATTTT. Translating it yields CASSLGLQGPTDTQYF. Using reference TRBV5-1 and TRBJ2-3 for the parts outside the CDR3, the full variable domain is KAGVTQTPRYLIKTRGQQVTLSCSPISGHRSVSWYQQTPGQGLQFLFEYFSETQRNKGNFPGRFSGRQFSNSRSEMNVSTLELGDSALYLCASSLGLQGPTDTQYFGPGTRLTVL.

The chain combines TRBV11-3 with TRBJ2-3, with 8 bases matching TRBD1. The V gene's germline CDR1 is SGHNT and CDR2 YENEEA. Losses at the gene ends were 8 bases for V and 4 bases for J; bases not matched to a gene: 5. The CDR3 sequence is 13 residues long. CDR3 coding DNA: TGTGCCAGCTCTGGACAGGGTGCAGATACGCAGTATTTT. Its translation is CASSGQGADTQYF.

V usage is TRBV7-9 and J usage is TRBJ1-4; D is perhaps TRBD1 (6 bases). CDR1 is SEHNR and CDR2 is FQNEAQ in the germline V gene (reference sequence). The ends were cut back, 5 bases at V and 3 bases at J, with 13 bases in the middle. The CDR3 extends over 15 amino acids. For the CDR3, the DNA is TGTGCCAGCAGCGCAACAGGGACCCCTAATGAAAAACTGTTTTTT. Encoded protein: CASSATGTPNEKLFF.